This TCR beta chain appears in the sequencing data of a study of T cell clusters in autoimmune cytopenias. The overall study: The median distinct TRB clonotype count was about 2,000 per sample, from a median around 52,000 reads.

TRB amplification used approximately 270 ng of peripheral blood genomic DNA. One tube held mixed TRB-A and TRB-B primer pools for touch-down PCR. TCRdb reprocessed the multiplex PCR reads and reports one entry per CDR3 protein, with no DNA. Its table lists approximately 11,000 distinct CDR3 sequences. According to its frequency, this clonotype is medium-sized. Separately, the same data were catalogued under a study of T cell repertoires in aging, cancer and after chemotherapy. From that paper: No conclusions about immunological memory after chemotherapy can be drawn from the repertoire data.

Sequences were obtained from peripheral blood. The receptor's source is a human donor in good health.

The chain's CDR3 is CASSTDRDALKFF. The V call is TRBV12-3 or TRBV12-4, the J call TRBJ2-1; TCRdb's D gene call, TRBD1, goes unchecked for lack of DNA. This CDR3 is 13 amino acids long.